The 12 T cell receptor beta chains below were found in one sample sequenced in a study of cytomegalovirus exposure and HLA in healthy donors. This PCR relied on a set of 60 Vbeta primers and 13 Jbeta primers. Profiled with immunoSEQ multiplex PCR; TCRdb holds only in-frame clones, not every one. The sample yields about 160,000 clones, about four fifths seen once. Sequences were obtained from PBMCs. The receptors here all came from a girl between 10 and 17 years old in good health and CMV-seropositive.

As to this clone: The identical CDR3 is also encoded by other nucleotide sequences in the sample. For the CDR3, the DNA is TGTGCCAGCTCACCACAGGGGGCGGACACTGAAGCTTTCTTT. Translation: CASSPQGADTEAFF. The genes are TRBV18 and TRBJ1-1, with 7 bases identical to TRBD1. Germline trimming cut 1 base from V and 3 bases from J; bases unmatched to any gene: 2. Germline V lookup: CDR1 KGHSH, CDR2 LQKENI. The CDR3 extends over 14 amino acids.

The chain couples TRBV2 to TRBJ2-3; 9 bases agree with TRBD2. This CDR3 contains 13 residues. Germline V gene data show CDR1 as SNHLY and CDR2 as FYNNEI. Trimming removed 8 bases from V and 4 bases from J; junction bases left unmatched: 4. The CDR3: CASRGGGADTQYF. CDR3 nucleotide sequence: TGTGCCAGCCGGGGCGGGGGGGCAGATACGCAGTATTTT.

The V call is TRBV9, the J call TRBJ1-1, with D uncertain. CDR3 length: 14 residues. The germline V and J ends were trimmed by 4 bases and 0 bases, with 10 bases remaining between them. Per germline, CDR1 SGDLS and CDR2 YYNGEE. The CDR3 nucleotides are TGTGCCAGCAGCATCAGAGCGGTGAACACTGAAGCTTTCTTT. This sequence encodes CASSIRAVNTEAFF. The variable domain in full, completed from reference TRBV9 and TRBJ1-1, reads DSGVTQTPKHLITATGQRVTLRCSPRSGDLSVYWYQQSLDQGLQFLIQYYNGEERAKGNILERFSAQQFPDLHSELNLSSLELGDSALYFCASSIRAVNTEAFFGQGTRLTVV.

This clone was observed a handful of times. The rearrangement links TRBV5-1 to TRBJ2-2, with TRBD2 identical over 14 bases. Germline CDR1 is SGHRS and CDR2 is YFSETQ. The CDR3 loop spans 16 amino acids. V was pared by 5 bases and J by 6 bases, with 6 bases of the junction left unmatched. In DNA, the CDR3 is TGCGCCAGCAGGTCGCCGGGACTAGCGGGAGCCGGGGAGCTGTTTTTT. Amino acids: CASRSPGLAGAGELFF.

This clone was seen a handful of times. This chain links TRBV28 with TRBJ2-2, with 14 bases fitting TRBD2. Losses at the gene ends were 5 bases for V and 0 bases for J; bases not matched to a gene: 8. Germline CDR1 reads MDHEN; CDR2 reads SYDVKM. This CDR3 has 19 residues. CDR3: CASSNLPGLAGANTGELFF. CDR3 DNA sequence: TGTGCCAGCAGTAACCTTCCGGGACTAGCGGGGGCGAACACCGGGGAGCTGTTTTTT.

The J gene is TRBJ2-1, the V gene TRBV6-5; no definite D call. Per the germline V gene, CDR1 is MNHEY and CDR2 is SVGAGI. This CDR3 contains 12 residues. V shed 2 bases and J shed 6 bases, with 5 bases lying between them. This CDR3 reads CASSYAGNEQFF. The CDR3 region has the DNA TGTGCCAGCAGTTACGCCGGCAATGAGCAGTTCTTC.

The chain couples TRBV5-8 to TRBJ1-3, with 8 bases lining up with TRBD1. This CDR3 region has 14 residues. Trimming cost V 4 bases and J 5 bases; bases outside gene matches: 5. Germline loops: CDR1 SGHTS, CDR2 YDEGEE. The CDR3 sequence is CASSPGQGRNTIYF. Written as DNA, the CDR3 is TGTGCCAGCAGCCCCGGACAGGGAAGAAACACCATATATTTT. The variable domain in full, completed from reference TRBV5-8 and TRBJ1-3, reads EAGVTQSPTHLIKTRGQQATLRCSPISGHTSVYWYQQALGLGLQFLLWYDEGEERNRGNFPPRFSGRQFPNYSSELNVNALELEDSALYLCASSPGQGRNTIYFGEGSWLTVV.

The chain employs TRBV6-5 and TRBJ2-1; no firm D call. Germline V lookup: CDR1 MNHEY, CDR2 SVGAGI. The CDR3 contains 15 residues. Trimming stripped 2 bases from V and 9 bases from J, with 17 bases between. This chain's CDR3 is CASSYQQGGGSEQFF. CDR3 bases: TGTGCCAGCAGTTACCAGCAAGGTGGCGGCAGTGAGCAGTTCTTC.

The chain employs TRBV27 and TRBJ2-7; 7 nucleotides match TRBD2. V shed 4 bases, J shed 3 bases, and the junction held 6 bases outside the gene matches. There are 14 residues in the CDR3. The V gene's germline CDR1 is MNHEY and CDR2 SMNVEV (reference sequence). The CDR3 DNA follows: TGTGCCAGCAGTTGGGACGGGGGGAACTACGAGCAGTACTTC. Encoded protein: CASSWDGGNYEQYF.

This chain joins TRBV19 and TRBJ1-1; 7 bases fit TRBD1. The CDR3 contains 13 residues. Germline loops: CDR1 LNHDA, CDR2 SQIVND (reference sequence). J lost 8 bases, V lost 4 bases, and 7 bases had no gene match. In DNA form, the CDR3 reads TGTGCCAGTAGTACTCGGGACAGTGGGGAAGCTTTCTTT. Amino acids: CASSTRDSGEAFF.

The J gene is TRBJ1-2, the V gene TRBV27; D possibly corresponds to TRBD1 (6 bases). Looked up from germline, CDR1 is MNHEY and CDR2 is SMNVEV (reference sequence). V was pared by 5 bases and J by 0 bases, with 19 bases between. The length of the CDR3 is 17 residues. CDR3 amino acids: CASSPRTDSQSNYGYTF. DNA of the CDR3: TGTGCCAGCAGTCCCCGGACAGATAGCCAATCTAACTATGGCTACACCTTC.

The J gene is TRBJ1-1, the V gene TRBV7-2, with 9 positions matching TRBD1. Germline CDR1 is SGHTA and CDR2 is FQGNSA. The CDR3 extends over 15 amino acids. V shed 4 bases and J 4 bases; nucleotides not matched to a gene: 7. The CDR3 bases are TGTGCCAGCAGCTCCGAGACAGGGGGAGGCACTGAAGCTTTCTTT. Protein product: CASSSETGGGTEAFF.